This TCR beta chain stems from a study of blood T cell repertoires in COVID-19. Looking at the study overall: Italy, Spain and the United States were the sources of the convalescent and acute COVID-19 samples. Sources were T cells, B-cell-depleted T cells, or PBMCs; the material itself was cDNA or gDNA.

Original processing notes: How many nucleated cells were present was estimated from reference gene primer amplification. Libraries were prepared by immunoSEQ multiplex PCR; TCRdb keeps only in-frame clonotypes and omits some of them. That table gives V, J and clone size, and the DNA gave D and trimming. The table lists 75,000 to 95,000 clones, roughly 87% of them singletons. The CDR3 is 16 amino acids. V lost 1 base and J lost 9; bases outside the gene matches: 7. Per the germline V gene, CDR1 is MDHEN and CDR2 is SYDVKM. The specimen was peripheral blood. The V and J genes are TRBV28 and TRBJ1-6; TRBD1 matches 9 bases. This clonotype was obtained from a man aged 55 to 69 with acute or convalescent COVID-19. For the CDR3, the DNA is TGTGCCAGCAGTTTATACCGAACAGGGGGCGGTTCACCCCTCCACTTT. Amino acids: CASSLYRTGGGSPLHF.